This TCR beta chain was profiled in a study of identical twins. About this clonotype: Possible read error: a much larger clone is one base away.

TCRdb re-called the 5' RACE reads through MiXCR, storing one row per CDR3 protein. The repertoire includes a few hundred thousand distinct CDR3 sequences, roughly an eighth of them detected once, and more than 0.8% sits in the top ten. Separately, the same data were catalogued under a study of yellow fever vaccine responses in identical twins.

This TCR derives from a woman younger than 35 in good health. The specimen was CD4+ T cells sorted from blood.

The CDR3 DNA sequence: TGCGCCAGCAGACGCAGCAATGGGCAGTTCTTC. Residues: CASRRSNGQFF. The chain employs TRBV5-1 and TRBJ2-1; no clear D. The CDR3 consists of 11 residues. The germline gives CDR1 SGHRS, CDR2 YFSETQ.